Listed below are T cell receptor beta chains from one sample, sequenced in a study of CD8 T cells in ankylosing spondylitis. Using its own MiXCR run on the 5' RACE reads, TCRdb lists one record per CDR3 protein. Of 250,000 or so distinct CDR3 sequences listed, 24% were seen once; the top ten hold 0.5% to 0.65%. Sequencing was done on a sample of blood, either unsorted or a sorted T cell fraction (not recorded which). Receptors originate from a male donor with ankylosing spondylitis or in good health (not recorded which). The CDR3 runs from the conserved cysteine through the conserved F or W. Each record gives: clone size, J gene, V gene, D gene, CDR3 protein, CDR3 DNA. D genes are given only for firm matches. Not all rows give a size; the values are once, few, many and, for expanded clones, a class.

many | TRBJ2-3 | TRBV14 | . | CASSWGTSTDTQYF | TGTGCCAGCAGTTGGGGGACAAGCACAGATACGCAGTATTTT
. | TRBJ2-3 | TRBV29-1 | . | CSVLRQDGPDTQYF | TGCAGCGTCCTGAGACAGGACGGCCCAGATACGCAGTATTTT
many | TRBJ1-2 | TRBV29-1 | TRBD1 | CSVKQGANYGYTF | TGCAGCGTTAAACAGGGGGCTAACTATGGCTACACCTTC
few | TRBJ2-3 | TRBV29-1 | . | CSVVGAYMSGGPSTDTQYF | TGCAGCGTTGTTGGGGCCTATATGTCAGGCGGACCTAGCACAGATACGCAGTATTTT
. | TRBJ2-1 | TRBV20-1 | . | CSARDVTSYREFF | TGCAGTGCTAGAGATGTGACTAGTTATAGGGAGTTCTTC
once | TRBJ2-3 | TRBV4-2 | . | CASSPGLLTDTQYF | TGTGCCAGCAGCCCCGGGCTCCTCACAGATACGCAGTATTTT
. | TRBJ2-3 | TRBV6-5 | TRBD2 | CASSYAGGGTDTQYF | TGTGCCAGCAGTTACGCGGGGGGAGGCACAGATACGCAGTATTTT
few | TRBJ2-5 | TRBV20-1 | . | CSAPAPGQETQYF | TGCAGTGCTCCCGCTCCGGGGCAAGAGACCCAGTACTTC
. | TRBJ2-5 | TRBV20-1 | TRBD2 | CSANQAGGRETQYF | TGCAGTGCTAACCAAGCGGGGGGGAGAGAGACCCAGTACTTC
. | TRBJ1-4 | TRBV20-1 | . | CSATSGEKLFF | TGCAGTGCTACCTCAGGTGAAAAACTGTTTTTT
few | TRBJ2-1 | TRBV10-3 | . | CAISDSPWDEQFF | TGTGCCATCAGTGACTCCCCTTGGGATGAGCAGTTCTTC
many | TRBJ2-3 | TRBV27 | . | CASSLTRASTDTQYF | TGTGCCAGCAGTTTGACCAGGGCTAGCACAGATACGCAGTATTTT
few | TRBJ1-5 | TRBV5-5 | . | CASSLGQPNQPQHF | TGTGCCAGCAGCTTGGGGCAGCCCAATCAGCCCCAGCATTTT
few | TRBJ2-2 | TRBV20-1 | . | CSARAVDGPNTGELFF | TGCAGTGCTAGAGCCGTGGACGGCCCGAACACCGGGGAGCTGTTTTTT
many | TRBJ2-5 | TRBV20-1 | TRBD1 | CSTTGQGIETQYF | TGCAGTACCACGGGACAGGGGATAGAGACCCAGTACTTC
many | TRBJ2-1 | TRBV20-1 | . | CSCRGDEQFF | TGCAGTTGTAGGGGGGATGAGCAGTTCTTC
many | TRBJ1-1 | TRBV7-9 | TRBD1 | CASSDRVYTEAFF | TGTGCCAGCAGCGACAGGGTTTACACTGAAGCTTTCTTT
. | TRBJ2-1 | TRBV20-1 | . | CSALRTNNEQFF | TGCAGTGCCCTCCGGACTAACAATGAGCAGTTCTTC
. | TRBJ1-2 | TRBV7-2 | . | CAKAESVYGYTF | TGTGCCAAAGCGGAGTCCGTCTATGGCTACACCTTC
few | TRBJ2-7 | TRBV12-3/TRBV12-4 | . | CASSPLPIYEQYF | TGTGCCAGCAGTCCCCTCCCTATCTACGAGCAGTACTTC
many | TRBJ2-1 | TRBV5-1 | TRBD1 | CASSSGTGDNEQFF | TGCGCCAGCAGCTCCGGGACAGGCGACAATGAGCAGTTCTTC
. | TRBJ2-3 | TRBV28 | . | CASSHFPGAGADTQYF | TGTGCCAGCAGTCACTTCCCGGGGGCTGGAGCAGATACGCAGTATTTT
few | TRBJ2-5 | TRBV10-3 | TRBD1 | CAISGQGKETQYF | TGTGCCATCAGTGGACAGGGCAAAGAGACCCAGTACTTC
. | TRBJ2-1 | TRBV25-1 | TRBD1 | CASSGSDRGPNEQFF | TGTGCCAGCAGTGGGTCGGACAGGGGGCCCAATGAGCAGTTCTTC
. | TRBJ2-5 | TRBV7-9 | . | CASSPLDETQYF | TGTGCCAGCAGCCCACTTGACGAGACCCAGTACTTC
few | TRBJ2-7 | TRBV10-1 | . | CASSPKGRPYEQYF | TGCGCCAGCAGCCCGAAGGGACGGCCCTACGAGCAGTACTTC
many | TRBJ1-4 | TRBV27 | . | CASSAATTNEKLFF | TGTGCCAGCAGTGCCGCTACGACTAATGAAAAACTGTTTTTT
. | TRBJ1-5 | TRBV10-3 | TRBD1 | CAISEDTGGNQPQHF | TGTGCCATCAGTGAGGATACAGGGGGCAATCAGCCCCAGCATTTT
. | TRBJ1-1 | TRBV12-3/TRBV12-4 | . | CASSLHSVPFF | TGTGCCAGCAGTTTACACAGCGTCCCTTTCTTT
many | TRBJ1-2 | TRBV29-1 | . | CSVLLGDGYTF | TGCAGCGTACTCCTTGGCGATGGCTACACCTTC
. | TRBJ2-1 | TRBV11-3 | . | CASSLIEGAGLYNEQFF | TGTGCCAGCAGCTTAATCGAAGGGGCCGGATTGTACAATGAGCAGTTCTTC
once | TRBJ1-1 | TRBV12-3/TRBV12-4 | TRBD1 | CASARTGVGTEAFF | TGTGCCAGTGCCCGGACAGGGGTTGGAACTGAAGCTTTCTTT
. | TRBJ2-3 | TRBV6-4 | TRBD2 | CASSDLSGGPTDTQYF | TGTGCCAGCAGTGACTTAAGCGGGGGTCCGACAGATACGCAGTATTTT
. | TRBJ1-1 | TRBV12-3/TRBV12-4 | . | CASSLNWGNTEAFF | TGTGCCAGCAGTCTAAACTGGGGGAACACTGAAGCTTTCTTT
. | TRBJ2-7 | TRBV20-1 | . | CSARASGATSRSYEQYF | TGCAGTGCTAGAGCTTCTGGGGCCACCTCCCGCTCCTACGAGCAGTACTTC
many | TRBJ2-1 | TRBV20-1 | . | CSARGRGFNNEQFF | TGCAGTGCTAGGGGGAGGGGGTTCAACAATGAGCAGTTCTTC
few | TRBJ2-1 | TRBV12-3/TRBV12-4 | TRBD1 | CASRYRDRGHEQFF | TGTGCCAGCAGATACCGGGACAGGGGCCATGAGCAGTTCTTC
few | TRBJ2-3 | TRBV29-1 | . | CSVVGQLSTDTQYF | TGCAGCGTTGTCGGACAACTTAGCACAGATACGCAGTATTTT
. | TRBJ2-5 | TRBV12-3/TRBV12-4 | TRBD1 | CASSPRTGRRLETQYF | TGTGCCAGCAGTCCTCGGACAGGGAGAAGGTTAGAGACCCAGTACTTC
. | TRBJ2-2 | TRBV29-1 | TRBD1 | CSVRQGWNTGELFF | TGCAGCGTTCGACAGGGGTGGAACACCGGGGAGCTGTTTTTT
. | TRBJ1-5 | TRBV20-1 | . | CSARGVGRSNQPQHF | TGCAGTGCTAGAGGAGTAGGGCGTAGCAATCAGCCCCAGCATTTT
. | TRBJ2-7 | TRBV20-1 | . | CSASTLYEQYF | TGCAGTGCTAGTACTCTCTACGAGCAGTACTTC
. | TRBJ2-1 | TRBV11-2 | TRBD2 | CASSLGSGGTLYNEQFF | TGTGCCAGCAGCTTAGGTAGCGGGGGGACATTATACAATGAGCAGTTCTTC